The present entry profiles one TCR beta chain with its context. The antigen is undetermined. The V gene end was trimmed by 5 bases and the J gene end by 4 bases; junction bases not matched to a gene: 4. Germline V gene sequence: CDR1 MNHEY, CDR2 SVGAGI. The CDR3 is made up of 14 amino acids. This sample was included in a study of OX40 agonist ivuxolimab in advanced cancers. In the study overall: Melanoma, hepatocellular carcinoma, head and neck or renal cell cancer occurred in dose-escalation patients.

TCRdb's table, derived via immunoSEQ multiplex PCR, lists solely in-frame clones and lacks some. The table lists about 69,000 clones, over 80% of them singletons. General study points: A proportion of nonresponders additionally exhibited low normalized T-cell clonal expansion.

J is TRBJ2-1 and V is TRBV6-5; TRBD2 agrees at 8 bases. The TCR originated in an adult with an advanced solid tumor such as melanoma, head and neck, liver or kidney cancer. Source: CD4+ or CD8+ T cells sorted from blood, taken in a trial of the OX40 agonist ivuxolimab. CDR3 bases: TGTGCCAGCAGTCCCATAGCGGGGTACAATGAGCAGTTCTTC. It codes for CASSPIAGYNEQFF.